The rows below give T cell receptor beta chains drawn from one sample of a study of T cells in Graves' hyperthyroidism and ophthalmopathy. TCRdb itself ran the multiplex PCR reads through MiXCR, one entry per CDR3 protein. The sample consists of hundreds of thousands of distinct CDR3 sequences, around 22% of them appearing once. The sequenced sample consisted of blood. All receptors come from a man aged 25-40 years with Graves' ophthalmopathy. CDR3s include the opening cysteine and the closing phenylalanine or tryptophan. D genes are given only for firm matches. Not every row has a clone size; where given, it reads once, few, many or a size class.

j_call v_call d_call clone_size cdr3_nt cdr3_aa
TRBJ2-1 TRBV7-3 NA once TGTGCCAGCAGCTTAGACGGGGGACCATACAATGAGCAGTTCTTC CASSLDGGPYNEQFF
TRBJ2-2 TRBV7-9 TRBD1 NA TGTGCCAGCAGCCCAACAGGGGGAGTAGCCGGGGAGCTGTTTTTT CASSPTGGVAGELFF
TRBJ1-3 TRBV28 NA few TGTGCCAGCTCGGGCCCCGGGAACACCATATATTTT CASSGPGNTIYF
TRBJ2-3 TRBV15 NA NA TGTGCCACCAGCAGAGGATTACTAATAGACCGGAGCACAGATACGCAGTATTTT CATSRGLLIDRSTDTQYF
TRBJ1-1 TRBV28 NA few TGTGCCAGCAGTTCGGGATTACTCGAAGCTTTCTTT CASSSGLLEAFF
TRBJ2-1 TRBV7-9 TRBD1 many TGTGCCAGCAGTCCCCCCGGGACAGAGTGGAACAATGAGCAGTTCTTC CASSPPGTEWNNEQFF
TRBJ2-2 TRBV28 NA few TGTGCCAGCAGGACCCGAAGGGCGAACACCGGGGAGCTGTTTTTT CASRTRRANTGELFF
TRBJ1-6 TRBV2 NA few TGTGCCACCCGGACAGAGTATAATTCACCCCTCCACTTT CATRTEYNSPLHF
TRBJ1-5 TRBV20-1 TRBD1 few TGCAGTGCTACCAGGACAGGGGAGGGCAATCAGCCCCAGCATTTT CSATRTGEGNQPQHF
TRBJ2-2 TRBV30 TRBD1 many TGTGCCTGGAGTCCGACAGGGGGCCACTACCTCACCGGGGAGCTGTTTTTT CAWSPTGGHYLTGELFF
TRBJ1-1 TRBV20-1 NA NA TGCAGTGCTAGAGTTCAGGCAGAAGCTTTCTTT CSARVQAEAFF
TRBJ2-3 TRBV24-1 TRBD1 few TGTGCCACCAGCCGGACAGGGGGGATCGTAAATACGCAGTATTTT CATSRTGGIVNTQYF
TRBJ2-3 TRBV29-1 NA few TGCAGCGTTGAAGGTACCGCCTCGGGCACAGATACGCAGTATTTT CSVEGTASGTDTQYF
TRBJ2-5 TRBV7-2 NA NA TGTGCCAGCAGCCCAAAACAGCGTGGGGCCCAGTACTTC CASSPKQRGAQYF
TRBJ2-5 TRBV7-9 NA NA TGTGCCAGCAGCTTAGTTGGGCAAGAGACCCAGTACTTC CASSLVGQETQYF
TRBJ2-3 TRBV12-3/TRBV12-4 NA NA TGTGCCACCGGGATTCGGCAGGGTTCAGATACGCAGTATTTT CATGIRQGSDTQYF
TRBJ2-7 TRBV6-1 NA many TGTGCCAGCAGACGGGGGGACAGGAGCTCCTACGAGCAGTACTTC CASRRGDRSSYEQYF
TRBJ2-7 TRBV10-3 NA few TGTGCCATCAGTGGCCGGGAACGCCGGGAGCAGTACTTC CAISGRERREQYF
TRBJ1-1 TRBV2 NA NA TGTGCCAGCAGTGGGTCCGCCCTCGAGGGAGCTTTCTTT CASSGSALEGAFF
TRBJ2-3 TRBV6-1 TRBD1 NA TGTGCCAGCAACGGCTTTGGGACAGGGTTAACAGATACGCAGTATTTT CASNGFGTGLTDTQYF
TRBJ2-2 TRBV9 TRBD2 many TGTGCCAGCAGCGTAGGCAGCGGGGGGCCCGGGGAGCTGTTTTTT CASSVGSGGPGELFF
TRBJ2-7 TRBV28 TRBD1 few TGTGCCAGCAGTGAGCCTGGACAGGCCTCCTACGAGCAGTACTTC CASSEPGQASYEQYF
TRBJ1-2 TRBV29-1 NA NA TGCAGCGTTGAAGATCTTCATGGCTACACCTTC CSVEDLHGYTF
TRBJ2-5 TRBV9 TRBD1 few TGTGCCAGCAGCGTAGGACAGGGGGACCAAGAGACCCAGTACTTC CASSVGQGDQETQYF
TRBJ2-7 TRBV20-1 NA few TGCAGTGCTAGAGGAGACTCCTACGAGCAGTACTTC CSARGDSYEQYF
TRBJ1-1 TRBV30 NA NA TGTGCCTGGAAGACCCCGGGTTACACTGAAGCTTTCTTT CAWKTPGYTEAFF
TRBJ1-1 TRBV30 NA many TGTGCCTGGAGTCCCTCAGCAACATCAAAGCTTTTCTTT CAWSPSATSKLFF
TRBJ1-4 TRBV7-2 NA NA TGTGCCAGCAGCTCCCCGAAGCATAATGAAAAACTGTTTTTT CASSSPKHNEKLFF
TRBJ2-3 TRBV11-2 NA NA TGTGCCAGCAGCCCGAGGGGCGGGGGCTATGATACGCAGTATTTT CASSPRGGGYDTQYF
TRBJ1-1 TRBV28 NA few TGTGCCAGCAGTTTTGCCGGGGCCAGTGAAGCTTTCTTT CASSFAGASEAFF
TRBJ1-2 TRBV7-9 TRBD1 few TGTGCCAGCAGCTCGGCAGGGGGCCCTTTTGGCTACACCTTC CASSSAGGPFGYTF
TRBJ1-5 TRBV20-1 NA few TGCAGTGCTAGACAGGGTCAGTATCAGCCCCAGCATTTT CSARQGQYQPQHF
TRBJ1-5 TRBV2 NA NA TGTGCCAGCACCGGGGCCGCGAGGGGTTTAGGACCCCAGCATTTT CASTGAARGLGPQHF
TRBJ1-1 TRBV12-3/TRBV12-4 TRBD1 NA TGTGCCAGCAGTTTCGGACAGGGGCGTTCCACTGAAGCTTTCTTT CASSFGQGRSTEAFF
TRBJ2-3 TRBV10-2 TRBD2 NA TGCGCCAGCAGGGTAGCGGGTTATAGCACAGATACGCAGTATTTT CASRVAGYSTDTQYF
TRBJ2-5 TRBV20-1 NA many TGCAGTGCTAGAGATAGTAGCCTAGCTTCCTTTGAGACCCAGTACTTC CSARDSSLASFETQYF
TRBJ1-3 TRBV12-3/TRBV12-4 NA few TGTGCCAGCAGTCCGTACAGGGCGGGAAACACCATATATTTT CASSPYRAGNTIYF
TRBJ2-1 TRBV14 TRBD1 NA TGTGCCAGCAGCCAAGAAAGGACAGGTCTAAGCTCCTACAATGAGCAGTTCTTC CASSQERTGLSSYNEQFF
TRBJ2-1 TRBV29-1 TRBD2 NA TGCAGCGTTGAGCCGTCGGGACTAGCAGCTTACAATGAGCAGTTCTTC CSVEPSGLAAYNEQFF
TRBJ2-1 TRBV6-1 TRBD2 many TGTGCCAGCAGTGCTCTAGTGACTAGCGGGAGGGTCAATGAGCAGTTCTTC CASSALVTSGRVNEQFF
TRBJ2-7 TRBV24-1 TRBD1 NA TGTGCCACCTCGGACAGGGGTCCCTACGAGCAGTACTTC CATSDRGPYEQYF